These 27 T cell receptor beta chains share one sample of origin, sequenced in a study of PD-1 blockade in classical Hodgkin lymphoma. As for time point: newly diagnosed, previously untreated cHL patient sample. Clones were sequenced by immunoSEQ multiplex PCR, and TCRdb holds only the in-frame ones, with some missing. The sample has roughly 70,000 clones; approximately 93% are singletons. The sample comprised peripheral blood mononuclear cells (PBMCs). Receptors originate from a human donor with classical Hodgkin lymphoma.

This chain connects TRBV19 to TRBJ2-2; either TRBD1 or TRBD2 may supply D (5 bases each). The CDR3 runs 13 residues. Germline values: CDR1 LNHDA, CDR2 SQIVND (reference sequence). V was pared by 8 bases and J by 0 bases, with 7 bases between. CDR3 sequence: CASQGPNTGELFF. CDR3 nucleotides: TGTGCCAGTCAGGGACCGAACACCGGGGAGCTGTTTTTT.

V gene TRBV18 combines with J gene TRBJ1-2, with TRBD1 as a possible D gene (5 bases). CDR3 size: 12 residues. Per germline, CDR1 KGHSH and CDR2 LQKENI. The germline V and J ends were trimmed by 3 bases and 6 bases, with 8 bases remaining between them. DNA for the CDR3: TGTGCCAGCTCACCCAGAGGGGATGGCTACACCTTC. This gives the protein CASSPRGDGYTF.

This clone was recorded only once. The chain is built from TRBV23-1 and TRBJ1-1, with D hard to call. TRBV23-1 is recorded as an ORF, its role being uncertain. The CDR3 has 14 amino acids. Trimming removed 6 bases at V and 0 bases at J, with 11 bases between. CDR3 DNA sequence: TGCGCCAGCAGATCCGAAATCGTGAACACTGAAGCTTTCTTT. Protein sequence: CASRSEIVNTEAFF.

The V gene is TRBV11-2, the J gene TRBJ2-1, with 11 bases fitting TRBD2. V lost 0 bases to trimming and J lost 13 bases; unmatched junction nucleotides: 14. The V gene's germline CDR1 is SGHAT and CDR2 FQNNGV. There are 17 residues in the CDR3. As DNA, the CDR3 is TGTGCCAGCAGCTTAGATCGAGTGAGGCTAGCGGGGGGAATCCAGTTCTTC. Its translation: CASSLDRVRLAGGIQFF.

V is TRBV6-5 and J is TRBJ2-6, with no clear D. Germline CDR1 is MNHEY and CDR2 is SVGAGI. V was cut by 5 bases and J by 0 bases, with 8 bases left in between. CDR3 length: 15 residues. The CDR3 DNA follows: TGTGCCAGCAGTCAACACTACTCTGGGGCCAACGTCCTGACTTTC. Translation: CASSQHYSGANVLTF.

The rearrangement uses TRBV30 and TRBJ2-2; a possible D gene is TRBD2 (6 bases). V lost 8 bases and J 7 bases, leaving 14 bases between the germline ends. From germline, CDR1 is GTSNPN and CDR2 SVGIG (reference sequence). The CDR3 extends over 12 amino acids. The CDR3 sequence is CALEGLVGELFF. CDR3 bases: TGTGCCCTGGAGGGCCTGGTCGGGGAGCTGTTTTTT.

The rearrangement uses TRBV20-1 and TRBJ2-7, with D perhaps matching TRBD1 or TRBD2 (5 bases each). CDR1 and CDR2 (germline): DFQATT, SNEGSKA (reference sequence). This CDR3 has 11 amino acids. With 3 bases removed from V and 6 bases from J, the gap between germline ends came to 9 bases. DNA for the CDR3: TGCAGTGCTAGTCTCGGGGCCGAGCAGTACTTC. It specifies CSASLGAEQYF.

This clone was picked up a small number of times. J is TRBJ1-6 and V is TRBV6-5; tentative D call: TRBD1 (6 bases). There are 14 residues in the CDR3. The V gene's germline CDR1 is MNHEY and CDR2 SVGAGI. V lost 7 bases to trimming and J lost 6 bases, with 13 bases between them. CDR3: CASTRDTINSPLHF. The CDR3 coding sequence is TGTGCCAGCACCCGGGACACCATTAATTCACCCCTCCACTTT.

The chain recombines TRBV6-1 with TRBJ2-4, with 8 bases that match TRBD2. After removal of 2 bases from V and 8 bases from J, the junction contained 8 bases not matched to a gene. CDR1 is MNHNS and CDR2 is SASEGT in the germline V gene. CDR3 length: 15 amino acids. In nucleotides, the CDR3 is TGTGCCAGCAGTGAATTTAGTAGCGGGACGGACATTCAGTACTTC. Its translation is CASSEFSSGTDIQYF.

The CDR3 DNA reads TGTGCCAGCAGTTACAAAGGACGGGGAAACTATGGCTACACCTTC. Protein product: CASSYKGRGNYGYTF. The rearrangement uses TRBV27 and TRBJ1-2, with D uncertain. The CDR3 loop spans 15 amino acids. Germline V gives CDR1 MNHEY, CDR2 SMNVEV (reference sequence). V lost 4 bases and J lost 2, with 14 bases in between.

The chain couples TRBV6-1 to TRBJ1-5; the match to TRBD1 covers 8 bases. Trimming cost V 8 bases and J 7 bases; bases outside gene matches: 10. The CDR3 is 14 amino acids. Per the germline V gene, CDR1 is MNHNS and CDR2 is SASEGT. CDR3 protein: CASGSGQVPQPQHF. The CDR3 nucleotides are TGTGCCAGCGGATCGGGACAGGTCCCCCAGCCCCAGCATTTT.

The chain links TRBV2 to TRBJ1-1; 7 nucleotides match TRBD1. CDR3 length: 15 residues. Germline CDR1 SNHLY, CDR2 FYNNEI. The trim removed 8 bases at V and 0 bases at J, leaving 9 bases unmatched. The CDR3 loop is CASSRQGTMNTEAFF. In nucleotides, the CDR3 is TGTGCCAGCTCACGACAGGGAACCATGAACACTGAAGCTTTCTTT.

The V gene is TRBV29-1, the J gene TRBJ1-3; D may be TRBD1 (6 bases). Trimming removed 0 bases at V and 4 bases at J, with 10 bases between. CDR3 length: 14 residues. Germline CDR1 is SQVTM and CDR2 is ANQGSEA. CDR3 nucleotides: TGCAGCGTTGAAGATCCGGACAGAGGAAACACCATATATTTT. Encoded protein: CSVEDPDRGNTIYF.

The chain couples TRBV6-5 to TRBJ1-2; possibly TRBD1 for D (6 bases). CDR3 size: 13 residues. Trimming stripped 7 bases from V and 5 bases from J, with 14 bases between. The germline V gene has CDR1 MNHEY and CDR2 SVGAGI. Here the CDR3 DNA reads TGTGCCAGCACCTCAAGGGGGGAATATGGCTACACCTTC. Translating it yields CASTSRGEYGYTF.

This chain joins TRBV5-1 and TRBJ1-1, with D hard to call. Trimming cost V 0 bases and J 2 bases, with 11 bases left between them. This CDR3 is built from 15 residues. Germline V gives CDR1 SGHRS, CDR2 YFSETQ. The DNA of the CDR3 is TGCGCCAGCAGCTTGGGGGCAGGCGTTAACACTGAAGCTTTCTTT. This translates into CASSLGAGVNTEAFF.

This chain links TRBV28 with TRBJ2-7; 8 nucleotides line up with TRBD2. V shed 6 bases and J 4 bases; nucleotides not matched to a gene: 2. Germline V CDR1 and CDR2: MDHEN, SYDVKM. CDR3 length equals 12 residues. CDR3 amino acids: CASRLAGYEQYF. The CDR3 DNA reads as TGTGCCAGCAGGTTAGCGGGATACGAGCAGTACTTC.

The CDR3 loop is CASRVLDRGPTGELFF. The CDR3 nucleotides are TGTGCCAGCAGGGTTCTTGACAGGGGGCCCACCGGGGAGCTGTTTTTT. The chain links TRBV28 to TRBJ2-2; 10 bases match TRBD1. CDR1 is MDHEN and CDR2 is SYDVKM in the germline V gene. With V trimmed by 6 bases and J by 4 bases, 8 bases remained unmatched. This CDR3 contains 16 residues.

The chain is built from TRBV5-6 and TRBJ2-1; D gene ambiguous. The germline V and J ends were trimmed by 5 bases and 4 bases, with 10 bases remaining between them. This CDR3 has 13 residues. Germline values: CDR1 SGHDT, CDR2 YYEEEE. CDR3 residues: CASRLDMYNEQFF. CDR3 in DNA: TGTGCCAGCAGGTTAGATATGTACAATGAGCAGTTCTTC.

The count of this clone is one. In DNA, the CDR3 is TGTGCCATCAGTGTTACCCTTCGTCTAGGACAAAGGACACAAGAGACCCAGTACTTC. As protein: CAISVTLRLGQRTQETQYF. The chain joins TRBV10-3 to TRBJ2-5, with D possibly TRBD1 on 5 matching bases. The CDR3 is 19 residues long. V was clipped by 4 bases and J by 2 bases, with 26 bases between them. CDR1 and CDR2 (germline): ENHRY, SYGVKD.

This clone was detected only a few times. The chain's CDR3 is CASSYSTVGQLSGYTF. The DNA for the CDR3 is TGTGCCAGCAGTTACTCGACGGTCGGGCAACTATCTGGCTACACCTTC. V gene TRBV6-5 combines with J gene TRBJ1-2; D unresolved. This CDR3 region has 16 residues. From germline, CDR1 is MNHEY and CDR2 SVGAGI. V lost 0 bases and J 7 bases, leaving 18 bases between the germline ends.

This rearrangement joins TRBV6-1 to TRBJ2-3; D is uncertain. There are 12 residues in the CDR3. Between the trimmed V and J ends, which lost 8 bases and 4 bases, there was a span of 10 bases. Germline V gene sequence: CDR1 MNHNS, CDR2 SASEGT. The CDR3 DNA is TGTGCCAGCCGAGCCGTCGCAGATACGCAGTATTTT. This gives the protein CASRAVADTQYF.

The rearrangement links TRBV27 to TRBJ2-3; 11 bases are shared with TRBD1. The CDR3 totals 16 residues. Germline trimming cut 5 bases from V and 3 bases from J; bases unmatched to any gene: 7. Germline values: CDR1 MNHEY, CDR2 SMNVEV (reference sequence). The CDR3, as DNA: TGTGCCAGCAGTCCAAGGGACAGGGGGTCGACAGATACGCAGTATTTT. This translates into CASSPRDRGSTDTQYF.

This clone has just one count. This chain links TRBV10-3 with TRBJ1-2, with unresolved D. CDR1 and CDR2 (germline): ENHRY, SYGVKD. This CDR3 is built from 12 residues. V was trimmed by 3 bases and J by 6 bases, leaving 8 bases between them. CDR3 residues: CAISDPHDGYTF. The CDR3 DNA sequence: TGTGCCATCAGTGACCCCCACGATGGCTACACCTTC.

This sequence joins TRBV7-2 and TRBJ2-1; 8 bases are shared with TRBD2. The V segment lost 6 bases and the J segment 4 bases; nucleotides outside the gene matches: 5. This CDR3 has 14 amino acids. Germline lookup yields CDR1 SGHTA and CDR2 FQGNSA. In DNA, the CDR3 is TGTGCCAGCAGAAGGGGCGGGGGGTACAATGAGCAGTTCTTC. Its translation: CASRRGGGYNEQFF.

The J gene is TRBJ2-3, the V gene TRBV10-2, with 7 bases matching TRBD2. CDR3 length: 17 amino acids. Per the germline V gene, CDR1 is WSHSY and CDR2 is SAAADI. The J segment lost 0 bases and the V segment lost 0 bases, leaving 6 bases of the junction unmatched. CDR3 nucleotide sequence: TGCGCCAGCAGTGAGTCGACAGCGGGGCTGAGCACAGATACGCAGTATTTT. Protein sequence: CASSESTAGLSTDTQYF.

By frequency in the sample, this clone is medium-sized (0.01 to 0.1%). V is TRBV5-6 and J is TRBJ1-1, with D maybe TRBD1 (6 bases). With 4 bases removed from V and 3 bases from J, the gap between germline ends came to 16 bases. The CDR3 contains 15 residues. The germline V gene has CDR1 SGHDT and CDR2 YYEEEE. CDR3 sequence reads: CASSVTGSWDTEAFF. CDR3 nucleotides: TGTGCCAGCAGCGTCACAGGGTCCTGGGACACTGAAGCTTTCTTT.

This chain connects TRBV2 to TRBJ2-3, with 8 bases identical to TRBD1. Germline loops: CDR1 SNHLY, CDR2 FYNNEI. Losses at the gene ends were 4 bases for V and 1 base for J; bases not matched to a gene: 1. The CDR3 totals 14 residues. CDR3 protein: CASSADRGTDTQYF. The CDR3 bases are TGTGCCAGCAGTGCGGACAGGGGCACAGATACGCAGTATTTT.